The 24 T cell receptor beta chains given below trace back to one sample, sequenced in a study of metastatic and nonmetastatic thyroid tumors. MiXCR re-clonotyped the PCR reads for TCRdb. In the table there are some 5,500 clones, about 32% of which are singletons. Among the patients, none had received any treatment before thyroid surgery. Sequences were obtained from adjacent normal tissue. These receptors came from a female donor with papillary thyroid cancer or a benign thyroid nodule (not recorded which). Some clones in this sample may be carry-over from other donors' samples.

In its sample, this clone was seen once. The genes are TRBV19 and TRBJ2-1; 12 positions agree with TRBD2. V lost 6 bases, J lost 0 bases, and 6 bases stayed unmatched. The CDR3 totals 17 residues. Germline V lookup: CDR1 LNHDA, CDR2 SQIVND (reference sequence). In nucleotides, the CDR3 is TGTGCCAGTAGATCTAGCGGGGGGGACCGCTCCTACAATGAGCAGTTCTTC. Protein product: CASRSSGGDRSYNEQFF. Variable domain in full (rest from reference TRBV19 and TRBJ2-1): DGGITQSPKYLFRKEGQNVTLSCEQNLNHDAMYWYRQDPGQGLRLIYYSQIVNDFQKGDIAEGYSVSREKKESFPLTVTSAQKNPTAFYLCASRSSGGDRSYNEQFFGPGTRLTVL.

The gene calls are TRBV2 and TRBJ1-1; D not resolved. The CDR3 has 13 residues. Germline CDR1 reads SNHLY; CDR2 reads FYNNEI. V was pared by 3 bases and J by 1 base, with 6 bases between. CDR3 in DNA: TGTGCCAGCAGTGAGGGCAGGAACACTGAAGCTTTCTTT. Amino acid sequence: CASSEGRNTEAFF.

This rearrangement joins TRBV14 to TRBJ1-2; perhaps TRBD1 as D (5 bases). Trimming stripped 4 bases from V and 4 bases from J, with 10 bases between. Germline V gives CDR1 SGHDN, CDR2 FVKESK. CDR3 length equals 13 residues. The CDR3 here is CASSPQGGYGYTF. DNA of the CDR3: TGTGCCAGCAGCCCTCAGGGTGGCTATGGCTACACCTTC.

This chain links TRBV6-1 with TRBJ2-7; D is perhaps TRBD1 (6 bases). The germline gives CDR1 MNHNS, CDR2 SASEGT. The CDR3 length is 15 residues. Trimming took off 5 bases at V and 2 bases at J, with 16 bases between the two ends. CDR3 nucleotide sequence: TGTGCCAGCAGTTCCGAATTTAGGACAGCCTACGAGCAGTACTTC. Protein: CASSSEFRTAYEQYF.

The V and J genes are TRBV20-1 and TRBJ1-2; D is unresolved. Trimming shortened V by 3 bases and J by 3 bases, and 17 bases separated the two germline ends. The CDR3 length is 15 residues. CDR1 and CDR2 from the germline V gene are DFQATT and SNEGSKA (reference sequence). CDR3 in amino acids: CSARSVGVGDYGYTF. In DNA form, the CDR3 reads TGCAGTGCTAGGAGTGTCGGGGTTGGAGACTATGGCTACACCTTC.

DNA for the CDR3: TGTGCCAGCAGCCTGACAGGGGAAAGTTCACCCCTCCACTTT. This codes for CASSLTGESSPLHF. The rearrangement uses TRBV3-1 and TRBJ1-6; 8 bases line up with TRBD1. The CDR3 runs to 14 residues. Trimming at V came to 4 bases and at J to 9 bases, leaving 5 bases not matched to a gene. CDR1 LGHDT and CDR2 YNNKEL come from the germline V gene (reference sequence).

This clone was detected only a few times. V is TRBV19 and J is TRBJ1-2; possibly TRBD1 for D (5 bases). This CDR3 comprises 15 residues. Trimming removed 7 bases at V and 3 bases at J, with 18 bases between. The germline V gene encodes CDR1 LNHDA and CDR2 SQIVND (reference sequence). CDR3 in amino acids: CASIPQPGRDYGYTF. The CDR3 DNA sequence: TGTGCCAGTATCCCCCAACCGGGACGGGACTATGGCTACACCTTC.

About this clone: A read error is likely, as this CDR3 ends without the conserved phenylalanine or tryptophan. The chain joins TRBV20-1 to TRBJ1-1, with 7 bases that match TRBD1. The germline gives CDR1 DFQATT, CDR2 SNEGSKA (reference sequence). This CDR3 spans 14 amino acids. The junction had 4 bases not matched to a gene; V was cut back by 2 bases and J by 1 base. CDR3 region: CSARPGQANTEAFS. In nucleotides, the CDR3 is TGCAGTGCTAGACCCGGACAGGCGAACACTGAAGCTTTCTCT.

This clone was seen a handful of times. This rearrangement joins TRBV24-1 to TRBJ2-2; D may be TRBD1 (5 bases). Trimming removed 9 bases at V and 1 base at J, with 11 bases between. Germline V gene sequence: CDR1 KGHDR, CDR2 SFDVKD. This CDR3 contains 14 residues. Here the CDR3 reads CATQSRVNTGELFF. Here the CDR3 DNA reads TGTGCCACCCAGTCCAGGGTGAACACCGGGGAGCTGTTTTTT.

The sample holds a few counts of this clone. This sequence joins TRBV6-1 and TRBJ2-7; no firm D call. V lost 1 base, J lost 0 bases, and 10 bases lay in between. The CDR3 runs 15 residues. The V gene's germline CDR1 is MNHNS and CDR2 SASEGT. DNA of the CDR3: TGTGCCAGCAGTGAAGTCTCGGGCAGCTCCTACGAGCAGTACTTC. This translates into CASSEVSGSSYEQYF.

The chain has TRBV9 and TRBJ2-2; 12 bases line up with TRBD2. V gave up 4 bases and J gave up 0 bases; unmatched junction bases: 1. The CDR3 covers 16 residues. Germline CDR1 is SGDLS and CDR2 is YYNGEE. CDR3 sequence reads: CASSRTSGTNTGELFF. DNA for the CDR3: TGTGCCAGCAGCCGGACTAGCGGGACGAACACCGGGGAGCTGTTTTTT.

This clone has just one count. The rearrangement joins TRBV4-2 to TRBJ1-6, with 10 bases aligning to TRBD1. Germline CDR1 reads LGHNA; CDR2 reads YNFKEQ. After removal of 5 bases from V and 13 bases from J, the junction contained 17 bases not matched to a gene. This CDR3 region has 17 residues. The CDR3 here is CASSTIPGQGSLIPLHF. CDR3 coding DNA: TGTGCCAGCAGCACCATACCGGGACAGGGGTCTCTAATCCCCCTCCACTTT.

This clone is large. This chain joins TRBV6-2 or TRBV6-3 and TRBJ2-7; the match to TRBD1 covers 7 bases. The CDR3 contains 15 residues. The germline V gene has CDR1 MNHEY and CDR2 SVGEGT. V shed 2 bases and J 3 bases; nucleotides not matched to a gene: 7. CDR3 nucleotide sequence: TGTGCCAGCAGTTACCCCACAGGGGCCGGCTACGAGCAGTACTTC. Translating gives CASSYPTGAGYEQYF.

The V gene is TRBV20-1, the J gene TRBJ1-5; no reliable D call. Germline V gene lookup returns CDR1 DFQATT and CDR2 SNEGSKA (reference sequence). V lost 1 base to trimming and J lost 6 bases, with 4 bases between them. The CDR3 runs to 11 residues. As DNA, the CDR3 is TGCAGTGCTAGAGGGCGTCAGCCCCAGCATTTT. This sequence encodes CSARGRQPQHF.

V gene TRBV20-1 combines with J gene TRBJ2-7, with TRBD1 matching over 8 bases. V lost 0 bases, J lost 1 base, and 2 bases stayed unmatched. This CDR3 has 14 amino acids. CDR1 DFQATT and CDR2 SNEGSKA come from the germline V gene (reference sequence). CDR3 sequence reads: CSARDDRGSYEQYF. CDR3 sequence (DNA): TGCAGTGCTAGAGATGACAGGGGTTCCTACGAGCAGTACTTC.

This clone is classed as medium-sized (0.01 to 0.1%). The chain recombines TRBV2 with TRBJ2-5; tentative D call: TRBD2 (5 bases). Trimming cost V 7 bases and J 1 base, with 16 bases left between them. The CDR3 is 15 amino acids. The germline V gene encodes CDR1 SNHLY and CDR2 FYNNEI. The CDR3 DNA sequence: TGTGCCAGCACTCGCGACGGGGATTCCCAAGAGACCCAGTACTTC. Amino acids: CASTRDGDSQETQYF.

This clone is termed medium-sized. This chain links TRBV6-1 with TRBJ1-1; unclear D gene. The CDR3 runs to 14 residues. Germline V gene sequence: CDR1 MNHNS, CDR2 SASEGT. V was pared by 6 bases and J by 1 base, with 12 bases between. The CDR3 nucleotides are TGTGCCAGCAGCCGCACGGACGGGAACACTGAAGCTTTCTTT. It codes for CASSRTDGNTEAFF.

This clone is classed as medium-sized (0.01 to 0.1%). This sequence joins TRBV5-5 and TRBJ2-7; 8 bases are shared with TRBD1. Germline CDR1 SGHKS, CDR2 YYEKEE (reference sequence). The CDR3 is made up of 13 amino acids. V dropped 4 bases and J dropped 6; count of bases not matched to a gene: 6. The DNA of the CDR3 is TGTGCCAGCAGCCCAGACAGGGGCCTCGAGCAGTACTTC. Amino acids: CASSPDRGLEQYF.

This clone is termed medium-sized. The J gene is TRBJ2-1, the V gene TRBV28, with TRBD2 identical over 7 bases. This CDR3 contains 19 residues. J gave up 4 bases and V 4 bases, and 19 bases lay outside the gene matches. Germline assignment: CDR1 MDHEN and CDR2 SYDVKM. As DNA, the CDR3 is TGTGCCAGCAGTTCCATTCCGGGGATCGGCGGGGGTCAATACAATGAGCAGTTCTTC. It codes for CASSSIPGIGGGQYNEQFF.

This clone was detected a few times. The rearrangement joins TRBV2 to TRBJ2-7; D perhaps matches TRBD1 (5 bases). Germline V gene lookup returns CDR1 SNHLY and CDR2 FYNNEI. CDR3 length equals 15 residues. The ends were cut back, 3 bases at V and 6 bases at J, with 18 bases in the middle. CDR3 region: CASSDISTDGSEQYF. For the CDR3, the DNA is TGTGCCAGCAGTGACATCTCGACAGATGGGTCCGAGCAGTACTTC.

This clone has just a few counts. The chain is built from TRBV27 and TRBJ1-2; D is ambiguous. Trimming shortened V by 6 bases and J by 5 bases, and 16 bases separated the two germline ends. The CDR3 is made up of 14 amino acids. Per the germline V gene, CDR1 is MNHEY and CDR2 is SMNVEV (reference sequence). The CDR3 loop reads CASSPGPIKYGYTF. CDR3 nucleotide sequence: TGTGCCAGCAGCCCTGGGCCGATAAAATATGGCTACACCTTC.

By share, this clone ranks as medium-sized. CDR3 sequence: CSATETGWEETQYF. The CDR3 region has the DNA TGCAGTGCTACCGAGACAGGGTGGGAAGAGACCCAGTACTTC. This chain uses TRBV20-1 with TRBJ2-5; 7 positions agree with TRBD1. This CDR3 region has 14 residues. Germline V gives CDR1 DFQATT, CDR2 SNEGSKA (reference sequence). J gave up 3 bases and V 4 bases, and 8 bases lay outside the gene matches.

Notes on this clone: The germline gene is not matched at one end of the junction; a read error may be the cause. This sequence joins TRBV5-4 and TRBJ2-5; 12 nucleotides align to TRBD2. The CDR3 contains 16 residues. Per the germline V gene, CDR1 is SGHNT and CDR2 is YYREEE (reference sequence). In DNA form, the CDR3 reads TGTTCCAGCAGCGGGGGGACTAGCGGGCCTCAAGAGACCCAGTACTTC. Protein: CSSSGGTSGPQETQYF.

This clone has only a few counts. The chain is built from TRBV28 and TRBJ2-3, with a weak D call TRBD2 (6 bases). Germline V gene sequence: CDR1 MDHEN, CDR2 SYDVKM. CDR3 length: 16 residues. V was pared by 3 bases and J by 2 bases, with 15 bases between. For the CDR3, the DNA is TGTGCCAGCAGTTTTAAGGCGGGATACGACACAGATACGCAGTATTTT. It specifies CASSFKAGYDTDTQYF.